This record looks at one TCR beta chain sequence and its context. These data originate in a study of T cell changes during pregnancy in multiple sclerosis. Trimming cost V 5 bases and J 6 bases, with 20 bases left between them. The germline V gene has CDR1 MNHEY and CDR2 SMNVEV (reference sequence). This CDR3 has 15 residues. Method: immunoSEQ multiplex PCR; TCRdb's copy keeps in-frame clones and lacks some. The sample consists of tens of thousands of clones, 90% to 95% of them appearing once. Sequenced here: CD8+ T cells from peripheral blood mononuclear cells, sampled in the third trimester of pregnancy. The V gene is TRBV27, the J gene TRBJ2-7; the D gene is possibly TRBD1 (6 bases). The receptor's source is a female donor with multiple sclerosis, enrolled in a pregnancy study. The CDR3 region is CASSVTGFFQREQYF. The CDR3 nucleotides are TGTGCCAGCAGTGTAACAGGGTTTTTTCAACGCGAGCAGTACTTC.